Listed below are T cell receptor beta chains from one sample, sequenced in a study of blood T cell repertoires in COVID-19. Profiled with immunoSEQ multiplex PCR; TCRdb holds only in-frame clones, not every one. The table shows around 310,000 clones, with over 75% occurring only once. Sequenced sample: PBMCs or T cells enriched from blood (not recorded which). These TCRs come from a woman aged 40 to 50 who had recovered from COVID-19. The CDR3 runs from the conserved cysteine through the conserved F or W. D genes are given only for firm matches. Clone size, where shown, is once, few, many, or a class for clones that have expanded.

j_gene: TRBJ1-3
abundance: -
d_gene: -
len: 13
v_gene: TRBV29-1
CDR3nt: TGCAGCGTTGCCAGGGTGGGAGGAAACACCATATATTTT
CDR3aa: CSVARVGGNTIYF

j_gene: TRBJ2-1
abundance: -
d_gene: TRBD2
len: 15
v_gene: TRBV7-3
CDR3nt: TGTGCCAGCAGCTCATCTAGCGGGAGTTGGAGTGAGCAGTTCTTC
CDR3aa: CASSSSSGSWSEQFF

j_gene: TRBJ2-7
abundance: -
d_gene: TRBD1
len: 15
v_gene: TRBV24-1
CDR3nt: TGTGCCACCAGTGGCCCCGGGACAGGGATCCACGAGCAGTACTTC
CDR3aa: CATSGPGTGIHEQYF

j_gene: TRBJ2-7
abundance: -
d_gene: TRBD2
len: 15
v_gene: TRBV6-2/TRBV6-3
CDR3nt: TGTGCCAGCAGCCCCCAAAGGCGGGGGGTCGGCGAGCAGTACTTC
CDR3aa: CASSPQRRGVGEQYF

j_gene: TRBJ2-2
abundance: -
d_gene: -
len: 14
v_gene: TRBV11-3
CDR3nt: TGTGCCAGCACCGTAGGAAGCGTAGACGGGGAGCTGTTTTTT
CDR3aa: CASTVGSVDGELFF

j_gene: TRBJ1-1
abundance: -
d_gene: TRBD1
len: 13
v_gene: TRBV6-5
CDR3nt: TGTGCCAGCAGCAGGGGGAAATACACTGAAGCTTTCTTT
CDR3aa: CASSRGKYTEAFF

j_gene: TRBJ2-2
abundance: -
d_gene: -
len: 13
v_gene: TRBV14
CDR3nt: TGTGCCAGCAGCCAAGTTCTCCTCGGGGAGCTGTTTTTT
CDR3aa: CASSQVLLGELFF

j_gene: TRBJ2-1
abundance: -
d_gene: TRBD1
len: 13
v_gene: TRBV5-1
CDR3nt: TGCGCCAGCAGACAGGGGGGATACAATGAGCAGTTCTTC
CDR3aa: CASRQGGYNEQFF

j_gene: TRBJ2-7
abundance: -
d_gene: TRBD2
len: 15
v_gene: TRBV6-2/TRBV6-3
CDR3nt: TGTGCCAGCAGTTTTACAGGGACTAGATTTGACGAGCAGTACTTC
CDR3aa: CASSFTGTRFDEQYF

j_gene: TRBJ1-2
abundance: -
d_gene: -
len: 18
v_gene: TRBV21-1
CDR3nt: TGTGCCAGCAGCAAAGCCCAAAGGAGGGGGCGCCGTAACTATGGCTACACCTTC
CDR3aa: CASSKAQRRGRRNYGYTF

j_gene: TRBJ2-2
abundance: once
d_gene: -
len: 15
v_gene: TRBV5-1
CDR3nt: TGCGCCAGCAGCTTTTCACTCCAGAACACCGGGGAGCTGTTTTTT
CDR3aa: CASSFSLQNTGELFF

j_gene: TRBJ1-5
abundance: -
d_gene: TRBD1
len: 15
v_gene: TRBV5-5
CDR3nt: TGTGCCAGCACCCTGCAGGGGGGTCCCAATCAGCCCCAGCATTTT
CDR3aa: CASTLQGGPNQPQHF

j_gene: TRBJ1-5
abundance: -
d_gene: -
len: 18
v_gene: TRBV7-9
CDR3nt: TGTGCCAGCAGCTTACTAGCCCCGGGGTTGTCAAGCAATCAGCCCCAGCATTTT
CDR3aa: CASSLLAPGLSSNQPQHF

j_gene: TRBJ1-1
abundance: -
d_gene: -
len: 16
v_gene: TRBV6-2/TRBV6-3
CDR3nt: TGTGCCAGCAGTTACGATCCGCGGCGGCGGGTGACTGAAGCTTTCTTT
CDR3aa: CASSYDPRRRVTEAFF